The 15 T cell receptor beta chains below come from one sample, sequenced in a study of PD-L1 blockade in urothelial cancer. Assay: immunoSEQ multiplex PCR; the TCRdb copy retains only in-frame clones and omits some. The sample consists of 40,000 to 50,000 clones, approximately 79% of them appearing once. Time point indicated: pretreatment peripheral blood. The sequences come from PBMCs, collected around atezolizumab (anti-PD-L1) treatment. The receptor set was obtained from a man aged 70-80 years with urothelial cancer.

This clone is a singleton in its sample. The rearrangement links TRBV2 to TRBJ2-2; D is unclear. This CDR3 has 13 amino acids. The V end was cut by 2 bases, the J end by 1 base, with 2 bases between. Germline V gives CDR1 SNHLY, CDR2 FYNNEI. Here the CDR3 reads CASSEQNTGELFF. As DNA, the CDR3 is TGTGCCAGCAGTGAACAGAACACCGGGGAGCTGTTTTTT.

This clone ranks as medium-sized. The chain has TRBV6-4 and TRBJ1-2, with D maybe TRBD1 (6 bases). Per the germline V gene, CDR1 is MRHNA and CDR2 is SNTAGT. This CDR3 contains 13 residues. V lost 2 bases and J lost 5, with 9 bases in between. The CDR3 DNA follows: TGTGCCAGCAGTGACGGGGACACTTATGGCTACACCTTC. Amino acids: CASSDGDTYGYTF.

The CDR3 DNA is TGTGCCAGTAGTATTAGACAGGGGGTTATCTTGGAAGCTTTCTTT. Protein sequence: CASSIRQGVILEAFF. The V call is TRBV19, the J call TRBJ1-1; 9 positions agree with TRBD1. Germline CDR1 and CDR2: LNHDA and SQIVND (reference sequence). The junction had 10 bases not matched to a gene; V was cut back by 3 bases and J by 8 bases. The CDR3 is made up of 15 amino acids.

The CDR3 DNA reads as TGTGCCAGCAGGGGGCTCGGGGGCTCCTACAATGAGCAGTTCTTC. As protein: CASRGLGGSYNEQFF. The chain employs TRBV6-1 and TRBJ2-1; D is perhaps TRBD2 (6 bases). Germline values: CDR1 MNHNS, CDR2 SASEGT. This CDR3 spans 15 amino acids. V lost 6 bases, J lost 0 bases, and 12 bases lay in between.

V usage is TRBV28 and J usage is TRBJ2-1; 9 bases line up with TRBD2. CDR1 and CDR2 (germline): MDHEN, SYDVKM. The V gene end was trimmed by 4 bases and the J gene end by 5 bases; junction bases not matched to a gene: 9. The CDR3 length is 16 residues. CDR3 protein: CASSSLIAGENNEQFF. The CDR3 region has the DNA TGTGCCAGCAGTTCCCTCATAGCGGGAGAGAACAATGAGCAGTTCTTC.

J is TRBJ1-2 and V is TRBV6-5, with 7 positions matching TRBD1. This CDR3 is built from 15 residues. The trim removed 1 base at V and 8 bases at J, leaving 10 bases unmatched. Germline lookup yields CDR1 MNHEY and CDR2 SVGAGI. Here the CDR3 reads CASSYYSDRARGYTF. The CDR3, as DNA: TGTGCCAGCAGTTACTATTCTGACAGGGCTAGGGGCTACACCTTC.

The rearrangement joins TRBV7-9 to TRBJ1-1; 11 bases line up with TRBD1. Losses at the gene ends were 3 bases for V and 6 bases for J; bases not matched to a gene: 6. The CDR3 contains 15 residues. Germline-derived CDR1 and CDR2 are SEHNR and FQNEAQ (reference sequence). The CDR3 loop reads CASSLGGQGASEAFF. CDR3 sequence (DNA): TGTGCCAGCAGCTTGGGCGGACAGGGGGCATCTGAAGCTTTCTTT.

V usage is TRBV6-1 and J usage is TRBJ2-5; 7 nucleotides align to TRBD1. The CDR3 is made up of 13 amino acids. The germline CDR1 and CDR2 sequences are MNHNS and SASEGT. V lost 8 bases and J lost 6; bases outside the gene matches: 9. The CDR3 DNA reads TGTGCCAGCCGGGGTCAGGGGGAACAGACCCAGTACTTC. Translating gives CASRGQGEQTQYF.

The rearrangement links TRBV20-1 to TRBJ2-3, with D possibly being TRBD2 (5 bases). Trimming pared 1 base from V and 6 bases from J, leaving 5 bases between. Germline V gene lookup returns CDR1 DFQATT and CDR2 SNEGSKA (reference sequence). The CDR3 is 11 amino acids. The CDR3 here is CSARVADTQYF. The CDR3 DNA sequence: TGCAGTGCTAGAGTAGCGGATACGCAGTATTTT.

CDR3: CASSLRGSYNEQFF. The CDR3 bases are TGTGCCAGTAGTCTCCGGGGCTCCTACAATGAGCAGTTCTTC. This chain connects TRBV19 to TRBJ2-1, with a weak D call TRBD2 (5 bases). CDR3 length equals 14 residues. Germline CDR1 LNHDA, CDR2 SQIVND (reference sequence). The V and J ends lost 5 bases and 0 bases respectively, with 8 bases between them.

The J gene is TRBJ2-2, the V gene TRBV15; D may be TRBD2 (6 bases). Trimming removed 5 bases at V and 5 bases at J, with 12 bases between. Germline V gene lookup returns CDR1 LNHNV and CDR2 YYDKDF (reference sequence). This CDR3 has 14 amino acids. The chain's CDR3 is CATSGRLGTGELFF. CDR3 DNA: TGTGCCACCAGCGGAAGACTAGGAACCGGGGAGCTGTTTTTT.

J is TRBJ1-1 and V is TRBV18, with a weak D call TRBD1 (6 bases). The V and J ends lost 5 bases and 1 base respectively, with 11 bases between them. There are 14 residues in the CDR3. Looked up from germline, CDR1 is KGHSH and CDR2 is LQKENI. The CDR3 here is CASSSRTANTEAFF. CDR3 coding DNA: TGTGCCAGCTCATCTAGGACAGCGAACACTGAAGCTTTCTTT.

This chain joins TRBV5-1 and TRBJ1-1; D remains unclear. The CDR3 has 15 residues. The V gene's germline CDR1 is SGHRS and CDR2 YFSETQ. V was trimmed by 0 bases and J by 1 base, leaving 10 bases between them. The CDR3 sequence is CASSLESRQNTEAFF. The CDR3, as DNA: TGCGCCAGCAGCTTGGAAAGCAGGCAGAACACTGAAGCTTTCTTT.

V is TRBV4-3 and J is TRBJ1-5, with D hard to call. Germline lookup yields CDR1 LGHNA and CDR2 YSLEER. The CDR3 covers 15 residues. Trimming removed 0 bases from V and 8 bases from J, with 14 bases in between. Written as DNA, the CDR3 is TGCGCCAGCAGCCAAGATCTCCGGGATCGGGAGCCCCAGCATTTT. Translation gives CASSQDLRDREPQHF.

This clone was seen a handful of times. The chain has TRBV6-5 and TRBJ1-2; no clear D gene. Germline values: CDR1 MNHEY, CDR2 SVGAGI. Trimming stripped 7 bases from V and 2 bases from J, with 11 bases between. The CDR3 length is 13 residues. CDR3 residues: CASKLDGNYGYTF. The CDR3 DNA reads as TGTGCCAGCAAACTAGACGGGAACTATGGCTACACCTTC.